A selection of T cell receptor beta chains follows, all from one sample in a study of T cell responses to AZD1222 COVID-19 vaccine. Profiling relied on immunoSEQ multiplex PCR, and the TCRdb table lists in-frame clones only, not all of them. The table records about 190,000 clones, roughly 93% of them present only once. Sequenced material: peripheral blood, taken on day 0 of AZD1222 vaccination. The receptor set was obtained from an adult in good health. CDR3s include the opening cysteine and the closing phenylalanine or tryptophan. The order of the fields is V gene, J gene, D gene, clone size, CDR3 DNA, CDR3 protein. A D gene is named only where the DNA matches it firmly. Expanded clones are given a class, and other clones once, few, many or no size at all.

v_call: TRBV6-2/TRBV6-3; j_call: TRBJ2-7; d_call: .; clone_size: .; cdr3_nt: TGTGCCAGCAGCCTCCCCCTCCACTACGAGCAGTACTTC; cdr3_aa: CASSLPLHYEQYF
v_call: TRBV6-5; j_call: TRBJ1-1; d_call: .; clone_size: .; cdr3_nt: TGTGCCAGCAGTTACTCGGGTACAGGGTATGAAGCTTTCTTT; cdr3_aa: CASSYSGTGYEAFF
v_call: TRBV27; j_call: TRBJ2-7; d_call: TRBD2; clone_size: .; cdr3_nt: TGTGCCAGCAGTCAGGACGGGACTACCCTCTACGAGCAGTACTTC; cdr3_aa: CASSQDGTTLYEQYF
v_call: TRBV28; j_call: TRBJ1-1; d_call: .; clone_size: .; cdr3_nt: TGTGCCAGCAGTCGCAGGGGCCAGTCTTCGAACACTGAAGCTTTCTTT; cdr3_aa: CASSRRGQSSNTEAFF
v_call: TRBV28; j_call: TRBJ1-1; d_call: .; clone_size: .; cdr3_nt: TGTGCCAGCAAAACAGACACTGAAGCTTTCTTT; cdr3_aa: CASKTDTEAFF
v_call: TRBV19; j_call: TRBJ2-4; d_call: TRBD2; clone_size: .; cdr3_nt: TGTGCCAGTAGGCAGATGACTAGCGGTCTAAACATTCAGTACTTC; cdr3_aa: CASRQMTSGLNIQYF
v_call: TRBV7-6; j_call: TRBJ2-5; d_call: .; clone_size: .; cdr3_nt: TGTGCCAGCAGCTTAGACCCCCTGCGTGGCCGAGAGACCCAGTACTTC; cdr3_aa: CASSLDPLRGRETQYF
v_call: TRBV28; j_call: TRBJ2-7; d_call: .; clone_size: once; cdr3_nt: TGTGCCAGCAGGGACAGAAACGCATATTCCTACGAGCAGTACTTC; cdr3_aa: CASRDRNAYSYEQYF
v_call: TRBV4-1; j_call: TRBJ1-6; d_call: .; clone_size: .; cdr3_nt: TGCGCCAGCAGCCAAGAGGGGCCGGGGCCATATTCACCCCTCCACTTT; cdr3_aa: CASSQEGPGPYSPLHF
v_call: TRBV7-2; j_call: TRBJ2-1; d_call: .; clone_size: once; cdr3_nt: TGTGCCAGCAGCTTGGACTCTCTAACTGAGCAGTTCTTC; cdr3_aa: CASSLDSLTEQFF
v_call: TRBV9; j_call: TRBJ2-7; d_call: .; clone_size: .; cdr3_nt: TGTGCCAGCAGCGTAGATGCCAGCCACGACGAGCAGTACTTC; cdr3_aa: CASSVDASHDEQYF